The 21 T cell receptor beta chains listed next were all sequenced from one sample in a study of T-cell reconstitution after alpha-beta-depleted transplantation in children. Researchers prepared the TCRbeta library using unique molecular identifiers, the study reports. TCRdb called the PCR reads again in MiXCR, with one record for every CDR3 protein. The sample has roughly 790,000 distinct CDR3 sequences, approximately 15% seen once. This specimen was PBMCs, mostly from graft donor cells, taken 360 days after TCRalphabeta/CD19-depleted stem cell transplant. The receptors derive from a male patient younger than 18 who had a stem cell transplant for acute lymphoblastic leukemia, so the T cells may come from the graft donor.

A few counts support this clonotype. The genes are TRBV24-1 and TRBJ2-1; 16 bases are a match to TRBD2. From germline, CDR1 is KGHDR and CDR2 SFDVKD. V lost 4 bases to trimming and J lost 3 bases; unmatched junction nucleotides: 5. The CDR3 contains 18 residues. The CDR3 reads CATSEPGTSGRVYNEQFF. CDR3 bases: TGTGCCACCAGTGAGCCCGGGACTAGCGGGAGGGTCTACAATGAGCAGTTCTTC.

The chain recombines TRBV5-4 with TRBJ2-3; 8 nucleotides line up with TRBD2. Losses at the gene ends were 0 bases for V and 4 bases for J; bases not matched to a gene: 10. The CDR3 sequence is 17 residues long. The germline V gene encodes CDR1 SGHNT and CDR2 YYREEE (reference sequence). Written as DNA, the CDR3 is TGTGCCAGCAGCTTGGCCTTGAGCGGGAGTTTGTCAGATACGCAGTATTTT. Encoded protein: CASSLALSGSLSDTQYF.

This CDR3 is CASSGGANYEQYF. Here the CDR3 DNA reads TGCGCCAGCAGCGGCGGGGCGAATTACGAGCAGTACTTC. The rearrangement joins TRBV5-1 to TRBJ2-7; tentative D call: TRBD2 (6 bases). Germline CDR1 is SGHRS and CDR2 is YFSETQ. CDR3 length: 13 amino acids. V was clipped by 4 bases and J by 4 bases, with 12 bases between them.

This clonotype has a count of ten or more. The V and J genes are TRBV29-1 and TRBJ2-2; 9 bases line up with TRBD1. CDR3 size: 13 residues. Germline V gene lookup returns CDR1 SQVTM and CDR2 ANQGSEA. J was trimmed by 5 bases and V by 5 bases; bases with no gene match: 3. DNA for the CDR3: TGCAGCGTTCGGACAGGGGAAACCGGGGAGCTGTTTTTT. Translating it yields CSVRTGETGELFF.

In its sample, this clonotype was seen many times. V gene TRBV12-3 or TRBV12-4 combines with J gene TRBJ2-5, with D maybe TRBD1 (6 bases). V lost 10 bases, J lost 4 bases, and 13 bases lay in between. The CDR3 totals 12 residues. The chain's CDR3 is CATAGVVETQYF. As DNA, the CDR3 is TGTGCCACCGCAGGGGTGGTAGAGACCCAGTACTTC.

This clonotype was observed once. An end of the junction does not agree with germline; a read error may underlie this. The CDR3 protein is CASSIDGISPWRGELYF. CDR3 coding DNA: TGCGCCAGCAGCATCGACGGAATAAGTCCCTGGCGAGGGGAGCTGTATTTT. The chain employs TRBV5-1 and TRBJ2-2, with D perhaps given as TRBD1 or TRBD2 (5 bases each). The germline V gene has CDR1 SGHRS and CDR2 YFSETQ. This CDR3 contains 17 residues.

This clonotype turned up a few times. The V and J genes are TRBV5-1 and TRBJ2-2; TRBD2 aligns across 7 bases. This CDR3 spans 15 amino acids. The germline V gene has CDR1 SGHRS and CDR2 YFSETQ. The V and J ends lost 3 bases and 6 bases, in that order; junction bases with no gene match: 8. The CDR3 bases are TGCGCCAGCAGCTCCGGACTAGGCTCTGCCGGGGAGCTGTTTTTT. It codes for CASSSGLGSAGELFF. Full variable domain (outside the CDR3, taken from reference TRBV5-1 and TRBJ2-2): KAGVTQTPRYLIKTRGQQVTLSCSPISGHRSVSWYQQTPGQGLQFLFEYFSETQRNKGNFPGRFSGRQFSNSRSEMNVSTLELGDSALYLCASSSGLGSAGELFFGEGSRLTVL.

This clonotype turned up a few times. The rearrangement uses TRBV11-1 and TRBJ1-1; TRBD1 aligns across 7 bases. Trimming at V came to 6 bases and at J to 0 bases, leaving 16 bases not matched to a gene. The CDR3 consists of 18 residues. Germline V gives CDR1 SGHAT, CDR2 FQDESV (reference sequence). CDR3 nucleotide sequence: TGTGCCAGCAGTCACCGACAGGGTATAGGCGGGATGAACACTGAAGCTTTCTTT. This translates into CASSHRQGIGGMNTEAFF.

V gene TRBV6-5 combines with J gene TRBJ2-7; D uncertain. CDR3 length equals 12 residues. Trimming pared 10 bases from V and 9 bases from J, leaving 19 bases between. The germline CDR1 and CDR2 sequences are MNHEY and SVGAGI. The CDR3 spells CAIVRYPGVQYF. Written as DNA, the CDR3 is TGTGCCATCGTACGTTATCCTGGGGTGCAGTACTTC.

This clonotype was found many times. The chain employs TRBV12-3 or TRBV12-4 and TRBJ2-3; TRBD1 matches 7 bases. The CDR3 runs 15 residues. V shed 5 bases, J shed 0 bases, and the junction held 5 bases outside the gene matches. CDR3 nucleotide sequence: TGTGCCAGCAGTGGGGCCAGGGGGAGCACAGATACGCAGTATTTT. This codes for CASSGARGSTDTQYF.

This clonotype was counted only a few times. The chain carries TRBV20-1 and TRBJ2-7; no clear D gene. Germline CDR1 reads DFQATT; CDR2 reads SNEGSKA (reference sequence). Trimming left V 2 bases short and J 4 bases short, with 3 bases between. This CDR3 comprises 10 residues. Here the CDR3 DNA reads TGCAGTGCTAGACGTTACGAGCAGTACTTC. It codes for CSARRYEQYF.

In this sample, this clonotype turned up a few times. The chain links TRBV5-1 to TRBJ2-2, with 12 nucleotides matching TRBD2. J gave up 5 bases and V 4 bases, and 6 bases lay outside the gene matches. CDR1 is SGHRS and CDR2 is YFSETQ in the germline V gene. The CDR3 is 16 amino acids. The CDR3 DNA follows: TGCGCCAGCAGCCACCGACTAGCGGGAGATACCGGGGAGCTGTTTTTT. Protein product: CASSHRLAGDTGELFF.

The table lists this clonotype with many counts. The chain employs TRBV12-3 or TRBV12-4 and TRBJ2-7, with a weak D call TRBD1 (6 bases). Trimming took off 3 bases at V and 1 base at J, with 10 bases between the two ends. CDR3 length: 14 residues. As DNA, the CDR3 is TGTGCCAGCAGTTTGGGGGACAATTCCTACGAGCAGTACTTC. Its translation is CASSLGDNSYEQYF.

This chain joins TRBV4-1 and TRBJ2-1; 15 bases line up with TRBD2. V was clipped by 5 bases and J by 1 base; unmatched bases: 12. Germline lookup yields CDR1 MGHRA and CDR2 YSYEKL. The CDR3 contains 20 residues. Here the CDR3 reads CASSSRTSGRAGASYNEQFF. The CDR3, as DNA: TGCGCCAGCAGCTCCAGGACTAGCGGGAGGGCCGGAGCGTCCTACAATGAGCAGTTCTTC.

The rearrangement uses TRBV27 and TRBJ2-7; TRBD1 matches 10 bases. Germline loops: CDR1 MNHEY, CDR2 SMNVEV (reference sequence). This CDR3 region has 14 residues. The ends lost 5 bases at V and 3 bases at J; junction bases unmatched: 4. CDR3 amino acids: CASSMGQGFYEQYF. The CDR3 nucleotides read TGTGCCAGCAGTATGGGACAGGGGTTCTACGAGCAGTACTTC.

This chain links TRBV5-1 with TRBJ2-7, with D possibly matching TRBD2 (6 bases). Trimming took 6 bases from V and 0 from J, leaving 10 bases between them. CDR3 length: 13 amino acids. CDR1 is SGHRS and CDR2 is YFSETQ in the germline V gene. CDR3 sequence: CASKERVSYEQYF. CDR3 nucleotides: TGCGCCAGCAAGGAGCGGGTCTCCTACGAGCAGTACTTC.

There are a few counts of this clonotype. The rearrangement joins TRBV7-9 to TRBJ2-1; D is ambiguous. Germline V lookup: CDR1 SEHNR, CDR2 FQNEAQ (reference sequence). CDR3 length: 15 residues. Trimming pared 0 bases from V and 0 bases from J, leaving 6 bases between. This chain's CDR3 is CASSLAFSSYNEQFF. CDR3 DNA: TGTGCCAGCAGCTTAGCGTTTAGCTCCTACAATGAGCAGTTCTTC.

This clonotype was detected many times. The chain links TRBV20-1 to TRBJ1-1; 7 bases align to TRBD1. This CDR3 has 15 residues. From germline, CDR1 is DFQATT and CDR2 SNEGSKA (reference sequence). The V segment lost 5 bases and the J segment 1 base; nucleotides outside the gene matches: 10. The CDR3 spells CSAGNPGQKNTEAFF. As DNA, the CDR3 is TGCAGTGCTGGAAACCCGGGACAGAAGAACACTGAAGCTTTCTTT.

This chain connects TRBV6-2 or TRBV6-3 to TRBJ2-6; 15 positions match TRBD2. V lost 2 bases, J lost 4 bases, and 9 bases stayed unmatched. CDR1 MNHEY and CDR2 SVGEGT come from the germline V gene. The CDR3 contains 20 residues. The chain's CDR3 is CASSYQSGTSGRKGANVLTF. DNA for the CDR3: TGTGCCAGCAGTTACCAGTCCGGGACTAGCGGGAGGAAAGGGGCCAACGTCCTGACTTTC.

V is TRBV4-1 and J is TRBJ1-1; D is uncertain. CDR3 length: 13 amino acids. V was cut by 5 bases and J by 1 base, with 8 bases left in between. Germline CDR1 is MGHRA and CDR2 is YSYEKL. CDR3 in DNA: TGCGCCAGCAGCTGGAGAAAGAACACTGAAGCTTTCTTT. Amino acid sequence: CASSWRKNTEAFF.

This clonotype appeared once. The junction differs from germline at one of its ends, possibly a read error. The chain has TRBV4-2 and TRBJ2-7; the match to TRBD2 covers 12 bases. Germline V gene data show CDR1 as LGHNA and CDR2 as YNFKEQ. The length of the CDR3 is 15 residues. The CDR3, as DNA: TGTGCCAGCAGCCAAGGGACTAGCGGGACCTACGAGCAGTGCTTC. Encoded protein: CASSQGTSGTYEQCF.